This TCR beta chain is drawn from a study of pediatric ulcerative colitis (dated 2019 in TCRdb). About the full investigation: Of the ulcerative colitis patients, 7 or 8 had pancolitis and two had left-sided colitis, and histology in every patient was consistent with ulcerative colitis. From fewer than ten newly diagnosed, treatment-naive pediatric ulcerative colitis patients and four non-IBD control children, paired blood and rectal samples were collected. By Pediatric Ulcerative Colitis Activity Index, mild disease was classified in two patients, moderate disease in four and acute severe colitis in three. The paper's findings and limits, for the study overall: Features of the rectal repertoire distinguished controls, mild-moderate colitis patients and acute severe colitis patients, and in acute severe colitis rectal diversity was lower because of clonal expansions. Two rectal CDR3 clonotypes were found in every ulcerative colitis patient but in no control. A couple of patients' blood samples yielded substantially fewer templates for technical reasons and were excluded from blood-rectal overlap analysis. Only four individuals were included in the healthy control group, which was small. Because repertoires came from total lymphocyte DNA, patterns in rare subsets such as regulatory T cells may not be reflected. Significantly higher autologous blood-rectal clonal overlap was found in ulcerative colitis patients than in controls, which suggested increased T cell trafficking to inflamed tissue.

Remarks on this clone: This receptor's antigen is unknown. Base qualities are not provided; no much larger clone lies one nucleotide away.

No immunosuppressive medication had been given to the ulcerative colitis patients before the diagnostic colonoscopy. Blood was sampled at the same time as the colonoscopy. The Wizard kit (Promega) was used to extract genomic DNA from both blood and intestinal samples. The CDR3 covers 14 residues, taking in both the cysteine and the phenylalanine. The sequence is cut down to CDR3 DNA, 42 bases in frame from base 1. The germline V gene yields SGHRS for CDR1 and YFSETQ for CDR2. The junction carries 13 bases between V and J, which are trimmed by 2 bases and 6 bases respectively. Rearranged CDR3 beta regions were amplified from genomic DNA with multiplex V and J primers using the immunoSEQ TRB Survey service. To keep sequencing depth the same across samples, survey-level depth of up to 500,000 reads per sample was applied. Libraries were purified and pooled, and sequencing was performed on Illumina technology. As for the authors' bioinformatics: immunoSEQ online tools were used for productive clonality, sample overlap, pairwise scatters, CDR3 beta length, V/D/J gene usage and productiveness. Calculated diversity was the number of unique rearrangements divided by total templates times 100; Shannon and Simpson indices were also computed. For principal component analysis, Z-score normalized data were analyzed with the R prcomp function and the ggbiplot package. Morisita's index was used to quantify the clonal overlap between blood and rectum within each subject. Entries here come from immuneACCESS through TCRdb and include only in-frame sequences with V and J called. Some clones fail to appear in such tables; in the studies checked, an unresolved V gene covers under half of the shortfall, and the cause of the remainder is unknown. D and trimming were read from the DNA, whereas the V and J calls and clone size are those reported in that table. Counted in this sample were 30,000 to 40,000 clones; roughly four fifths of them appeared once. Of the sample, approximately 4% falls within the top ten clones.

The chain joins TRBV5-1 to TRBJ2-3, with the D gene not confidently named. This TCR was recovered from a boy aged 10-17 years with severe ulcerative colitis. Sequenced sample: blood. This receptor has the CDR3 CASSLRRPEDTQYF. The DNA sequence reads TGCGCCAGCAGCTTAAGGCGGCCCGAGGATACGCAGTATTTT.